This T cell receptor beta chain was obtained from a study of shared clonotypes between healthy human individuals. For this clone: What it recognizes is unknown.

The study's findings and limits: Shared clonotypes across all four donors exceeded non-shared ones in generation probability.

The method was immunoSEQ multiplex PCR; TCRdb's version includes in-frame clones alone and lacks a portion of them. The data hold over 2 million clones, with roughly 94% observed a single time. Germline CDR1 is MNHEY and CDR2 is SVGAGI. Trimming took 2 bases from V and 2 from J, leaving 12 bases between them. The CDR3 has 15 residues. The sequenced material came from naive CD4+ T cells sorted from blood. Subset defined: CD45RA+ positively selected. This TCR was sampled from a man between 18 and 29 years old in good health. This chain uses TRBV6-5 with TRBJ1-2, with a weak D call TRBD1 (6 bases). The CDR3 sequence is CASSYGGAQNYGYTF. The DNA for the CDR3 is TGTGCCAGCAGTTACGGGGGGGCACAGAACTATGGCTACACCTTC.